This T cell receptor beta chain was retrieved from a study of OX40 agonist ivuxolimab in advanced cancers. Overall study: With ivuxolimab, an agonistic anti-OX40 (CD134) antibody, patients were treated. Intravenous ivuxolimab was administered to patients every 2 weeks at 0.01 to 10 mg/kg.

Clones were read by immunoSEQ multiplex PCR, and TCRdb kept only the in-frame ones, dropping some. In the table there are about 60,000 clones, 84% of which are singletons. On this clone itself: Its antigen is as yet unknown.

Study-level points and caveats: Fewer expanded clones were found on average in CD4+ than in CD8+ T cells.

CDR1 is ENHRY, CDR2 SYGVKD, per germline. V shed 5 bases and J shed 0 bases, with 13 bases lying between them. This CDR3 has 15 residues. V gene TRBV10-3 combines with J gene TRBJ1-1; a possible D gene is TRBD1 (5 bases). The sample in question was CD4+ or CD8+ T cells sorted from blood, obtained in a trial of the OX40 agonist ivuxolimab. The sequence was collected from an adult with an advanced solid tumor such as melanoma, head and neck, liver or kidney cancer. The chain's CDR3 is CAISYDGGLNTEAFF. As DNA, the CDR3 is TGTGCCATCAGTTATGACGGGGGTCTGAACACTGAAGCTTTCTTT.